The clone carrying this T cell receptor (beta chain) was found many times. Antigen unknown. The CDR3 contains 10 residues. The ends were cut back, 3 bases at V and 9 bases at J, with 8 bases in the middle. From germline, CDR1 is DFQATT and CDR2 SNEGSKA (reference sequence). This record belongs to a study of T cells in Graves' hyperthyroidism and ophthalmopathy. There were TCR beta CDR3 regions amplified from RNA transcripts. First-round RT-PCR targeting the TCR CDR3 was performed with the HTBI primer set. TCRdb analysed the multiplex PCR reads with MiXCR anew, one entry per CDR3 protein. The table records approximately 370,000 distinct CDR3 sequences, about 18% of them present only once. Blood was drawn at first hyperthyroidism diagnosis, before any ophthalmopathy symptoms. Broader study findings: Appearing also in blood were most of the thyroid clonotypes expanded above 0.001.

The sequencing input was blood. The receptor was isolated from a woman aged 25 to 45 with Graves' hyperthyroidism that later progressed to Graves' ophthalmopathy. This rearrangement joins TRBV20-1 to TRBJ1-1; D is undetermined. CDR3 amino acids: CSARQEQAFF. CDR3 DNA: TGCAGTGCTAGGCAAGAGCAAGCTTTCTTT.